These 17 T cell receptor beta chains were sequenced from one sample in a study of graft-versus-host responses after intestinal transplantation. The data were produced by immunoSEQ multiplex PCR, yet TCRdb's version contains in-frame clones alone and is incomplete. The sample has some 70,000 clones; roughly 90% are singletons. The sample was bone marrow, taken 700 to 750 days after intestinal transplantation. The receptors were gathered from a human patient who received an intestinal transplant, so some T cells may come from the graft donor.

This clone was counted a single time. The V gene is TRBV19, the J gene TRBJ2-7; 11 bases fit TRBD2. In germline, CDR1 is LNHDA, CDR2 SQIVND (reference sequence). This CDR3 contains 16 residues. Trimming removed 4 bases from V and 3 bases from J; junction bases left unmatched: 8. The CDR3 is CASSTPLGLAGYEQYF. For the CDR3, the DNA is TGTGCCAGTAGTACGCCCTTAGGACTAGCGGGCTACGAGCAGTACTTC.

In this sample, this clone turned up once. The CDR3 nucleotides are TGTGCCAGCAGTTCGTGGACAGGGTATTGGAACACTGAAGCTTTCTTT. As protein: CASSSWTGYWNTEAFF. The chain is built from TRBV6-5 and TRBJ1-1; 8 bases map to TRBD1. The V and J ends lost 4 bases and 1 base, in that order; junction bases with no gene match: 8. The germline V gene has CDR1 MNHEY and CDR2 SVGAGI. The CDR3 is 16 amino acids.

The CDR3 reads CASSNLDFNNEQFF. Here the CDR3 DNA reads TGTGCCAGTAGTAACCTGGATTTCAACAATGAGCAGTTCTTC. This chain uses TRBV19 with TRBJ2-1; D gene ambiguous. CDR1 and CDR2 from the germline V gene are LNHDA and SQIVND (reference sequence). CDR3 length: 14 residues. V lost 4 bases and J 5 bases, leaving 12 bases between the germline ends.

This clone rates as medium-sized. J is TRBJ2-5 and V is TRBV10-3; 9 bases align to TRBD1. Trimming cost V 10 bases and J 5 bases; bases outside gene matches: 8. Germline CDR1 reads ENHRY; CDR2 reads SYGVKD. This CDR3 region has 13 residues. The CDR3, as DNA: TGTGCCAGGTACAGGGGGCAGATGGAGACCCAGTACTTC. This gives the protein CARYRGQMETQYF.

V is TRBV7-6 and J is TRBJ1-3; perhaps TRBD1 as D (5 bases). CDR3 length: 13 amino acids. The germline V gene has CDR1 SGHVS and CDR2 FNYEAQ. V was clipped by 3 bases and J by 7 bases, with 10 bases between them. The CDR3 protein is CASSFEEGNTIYF. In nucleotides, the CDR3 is TGTGCCAGCAGCTTCGAAGAGGGGAACACCATATATTTT.

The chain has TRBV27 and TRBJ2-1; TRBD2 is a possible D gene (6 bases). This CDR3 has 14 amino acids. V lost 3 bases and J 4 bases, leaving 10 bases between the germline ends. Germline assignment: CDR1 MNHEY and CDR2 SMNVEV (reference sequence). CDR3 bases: TGTGCCAGCAGTTTGGCGGGATTTTACAATGAGCAGTTCTTC. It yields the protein CASSLAGFYNEQFF.

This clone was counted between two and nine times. The CDR3 is CASSESKVEQFF. The CDR3 nucleotides read TGCGCCAGCAGTGAGTCAAAGGTCGAGCAGTTCTTC. The chain uses TRBV10-2 and TRBJ2-1, with unresolved D. Trimming removed 0 bases at V and 10 bases at J, with 7 bases between. Germline-derived CDR1 and CDR2 are WSHSY and SAAADI. The CDR3 contains 12 residues.

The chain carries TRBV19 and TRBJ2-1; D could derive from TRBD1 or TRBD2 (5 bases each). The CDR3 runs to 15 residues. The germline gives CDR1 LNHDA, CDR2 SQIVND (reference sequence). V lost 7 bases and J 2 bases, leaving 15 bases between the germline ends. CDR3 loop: CASTVEMGAYNEQFF. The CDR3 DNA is TGTGCCAGTACGGTAGAGATGGGGGCCTACAATGAGCAGTTCTTC.

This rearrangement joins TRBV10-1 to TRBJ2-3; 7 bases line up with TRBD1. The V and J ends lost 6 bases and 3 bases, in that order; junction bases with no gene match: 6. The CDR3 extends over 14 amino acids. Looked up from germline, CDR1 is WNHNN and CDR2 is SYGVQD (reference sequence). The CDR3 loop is CASSEDRATDTQYF. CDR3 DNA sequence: TGCGCCAGCAGCGAAGACAGGGCAACAGATACGCAGTATTTT.

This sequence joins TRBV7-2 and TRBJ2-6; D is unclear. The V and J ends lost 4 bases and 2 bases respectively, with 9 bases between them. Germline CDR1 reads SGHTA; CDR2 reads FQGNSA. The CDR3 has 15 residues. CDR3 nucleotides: TGTGCCAGCAGCTCGTACAGTACTGGGGCCAACGTCCTGACTTTC. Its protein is CASSSYSTGANVLTF.

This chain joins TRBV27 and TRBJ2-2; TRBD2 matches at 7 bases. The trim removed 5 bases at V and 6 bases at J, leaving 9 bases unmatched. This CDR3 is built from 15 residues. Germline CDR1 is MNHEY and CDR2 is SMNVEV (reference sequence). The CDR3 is CASSPRLAGAGELFF. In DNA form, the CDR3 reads TGTGCCAGCAGTCCGAGACTAGCTGGAGCCGGGGAGCTGTTTTTT.

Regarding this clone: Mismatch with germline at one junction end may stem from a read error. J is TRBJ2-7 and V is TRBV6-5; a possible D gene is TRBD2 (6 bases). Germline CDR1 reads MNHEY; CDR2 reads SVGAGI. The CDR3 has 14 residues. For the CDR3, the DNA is TGTGCCAGCGGTTATCGGGAGTTCCCCTACGAGCAGTACTTC. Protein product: CASGYREFPYEQYF.

CDR3 region: CATKDTRGRTQYF. The DNA for the CDR3 is TGTGCCACCAAAGATACAAGAGGGAGGACCCAGTACTTC. The V and J genes are TRBV28 and TRBJ2-5; maybe TRBD2 (5 bases). V gave up 10 bases and J gave up 7 bases, with 19 bases separating them. Germline V lookup: CDR1 MDHEN, CDR2 SYDVKM. The CDR3 has 13 residues.

CDR3 coding DNA: TGTGCCAGCAGCTTGGCCTTTCAGGGTGCTTCAAATGAAAAACTGTTTTTT. Its translation: CASSLAFQGASNEKLFF. This sequence joins TRBV5-6 and TRBJ1-4, with D perhaps matching TRBD1 (5 bases). This CDR3 has 17 residues. Germline V gives CDR1 SGHDT, CDR2 YYEEEE. V gave up 0 bases and J gave up 5 bases, with 17 bases separating them.

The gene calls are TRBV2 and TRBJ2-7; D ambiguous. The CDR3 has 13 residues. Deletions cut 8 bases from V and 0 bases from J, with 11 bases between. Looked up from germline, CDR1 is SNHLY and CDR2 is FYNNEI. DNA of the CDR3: TGTGCCAGCTCACTGTTCAGCTCCTACGAGCAGTACTTC. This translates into CASSLFSSYEQYF.

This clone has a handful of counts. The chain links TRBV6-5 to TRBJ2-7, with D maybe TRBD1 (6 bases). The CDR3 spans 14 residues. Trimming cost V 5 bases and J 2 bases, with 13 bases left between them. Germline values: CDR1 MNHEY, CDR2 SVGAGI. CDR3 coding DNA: TGTGCCAGCAGTCCAAGACAGGCGACCTACGAGCAGTACTTC. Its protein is CASSPRQATYEQYF.

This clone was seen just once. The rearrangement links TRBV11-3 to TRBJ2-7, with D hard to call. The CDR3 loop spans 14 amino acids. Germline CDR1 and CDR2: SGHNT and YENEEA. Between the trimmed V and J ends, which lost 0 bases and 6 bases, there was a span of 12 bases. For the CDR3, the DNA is TGTGCCAGCAGCTTAGAGGGGAAGAGCGTCGAGCAGTACTTC. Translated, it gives CASSLEGKSVEQYF.